The rows below give T cell receptor beta chains drawn from one sample of a study of metastatic and nonmetastatic thyroid tumors. Via MiXCR, TCRdb re-called the PCR reads. The sample lists about 3,500 clones; more than 35% were seen once. Sequenced input: adjacent normal tissue. The receptors derive from a female donor with papillary thyroid cancer or a benign thyroid nodule (not recorded which). Some clones in this sample may be carry-over from other donors' samples. CDR3s include the opening cysteine and the closing phenylalanine or tryptophan. Fields, in order: clone size, J gene, V gene, D gene, CDR3 protein, CDR3 DNA. The D gene is left open where the match is weak. A row's size may be missing; if present it is once, few, many or a size class.

few,TRBJ2-7,TRBV6-6,-,CASSYGASYEQYF,TGTGCCAGCAGTTATGGGGCCTCCTACGAGCAGTACTTC
once,TRBJ1-2,TRBV30,-,CAWSRQINYGYTF,TGTGCCTGGAGTAGACAGATAAACTATGGCTACACCTTC
-,TRBJ2-7,TRBV7-2,-,CASIPRLSSSYEQYF,TGTGCCAGCATCCCTCGGCTCTCGAGCTCCTACGAGCAGTACTTC
few,TRBJ2-7,TRBV12-3/TRBV12-4,TRBD2,CASSLGGSHYEQYF,TGTGCCAGCAGTTTGGGGGGGTCGCACTACGAGCAGTACTTC
once,TRBJ2-2,TRBV7-2,-,CASSLALVGPTTNTGELFF,TGTGCCAGCAGCTTAGCCCTAGTGGGCCCAACCACCAACACCGGGGAGCTGTTTTTT
few,TRBJ2-3,TRBV5-1,TRBD2,CASSLERGWGDTQYF,TGCGCCAGCAGCTTGGAGCGGGGGTGGGGAGATACGCAGTATTTT
-,TRBJ2-3,TRBV6-1,-,CASSEFQGSLADTQYF,TGTGCCAGCAGTGAATTCCAGGGGAGTCTTGCAGATACGCAGTATTTT
-,TRBJ2-7,TRBV20-1,-,CSARGGNGASYEQYF,TGCAGTGCTAGAGGGGGGAATGGTGCCTCCTACGAGCAGTACTTC
few,TRBJ2-5,TRBV12-3/TRBV12-4,-,CASSPFGATQYF,TGTGCCAGCAGTCCCTTTGGGGCGACCCAGTACTTC
-,TRBJ1-2,TRBV12-5,-,CASGLVTRGLTPNYGYTF,TGTGCTAGTGGTTTGGTTACCCGCGGGTTAACTCCTAACTATGGCTACACCTTC
-,TRBJ2-7,TRBV2,-,CASSDVDGSYEQYF,TGTGCCAGCAGTGACGTTGACGGTTCCTACGAGCAGTACTTC
-,TRBJ2-2,TRBV5-1,-,CASSLASGHTGELFF,TGCGCCAGCAGCTTGGCCTCGGGGCACACCGGGGAGCTGTTTTTT
-,TRBJ2-7,TRBV4-2,-,CASSLRPGGPNEQYF,TGTGCCAGCAGCCTGCGTCCCGGGGGGCCGAACGAGCAGTACTTC
few,TRBJ1-6,TRBV20-1,TRBD1,CSSKTGGSSPLHF,TGCAGTTCTAAGACAGGGGGATCTTCACCCCTCCACTTT
few,TRBJ1-4,TRBV6-5,-,CASSRTNEKLFF,TGTGCCAGCAGCCGGACAAATGAAAAACTGTTTTTT
few,TRBJ1-3,TRBV6-2/TRBV6-3,-,CASRPSGNTIYF,TGTGCCAGCAGACCCTCTGGAAACACCATATATTTT
-,TRBJ1-1,TRBV12-3/TRBV12-4,-,CASSSRGTEAFF,TGTGCCAGCAGTAGCCGGGGCACTGAAGCTTTCTTT
few,TRBJ2-1,TRBV2,TRBD2,CASSSLAGGPREQFF,TGTGCCAGCAGCAGTCTAGCGGGAGGGCCTCGGGAGCAGTTCTTC
-,TRBJ1-2,TRBV15,-,CATSRECVDYGYTF,TGTGCCACCAGCAGAGAGTGTGTTGACTATGGCTACACCTTC
large,TRBJ2-2,TRBV7-3,TRBD2,CASSLPAGGPNTGELFF,TGTGCCAGCAGCTTACCAGCGGGAGGCCCGAACACCGGGGAGCTGTTTTTT
many,TRBJ1-1,TRBV4-3,-,CASSQDWPGFTTEAFF,TGCGCCAGCAGCCAAGATTGGCCGGGTTTTACTACTGAAGCTTTCTTT
-,TRBJ1-2,TRBV5-1,TRBD1,CASSLTGVNYGYTF,TGCGCCAGCAGCTTGACAGGGGTCAACTACGGCTACACTTTC
many,TRBJ2-7,TRBV6-1,TRBD1,CASSVGQGPYEQYF,TGTGCCAGCAGTGTCGGACAGGGTCCCTACGAGCAGTACTTC
large,TRBJ2-7,TRBV5-5,-,CASSLQGYYEQYF,TGTGCCAGCAGCTTGCAGGGCTATTACGAGCAGTACTTC
-,TRBJ1-1,TRBV27,TRBD1,CASSSSGGKNTEAFF,TGTGCCAGCAGTTCGTCAGGGGGAAAGAACACTGAAGCTTTCTTT
-,TRBJ2-2,TRBV2,-,CASMSGRNTGELFF,TGTGCCAGCATGAGTGGCAGGAACACCGGGGAGCTGTTTTTT
-,TRBJ1-2,TRBV20-1,-,CSARAGIANYGYTF,TGCAGTGCTAGAGCAGGAATAGCTAACTATGGCTACACCTTC
large,TRBJ2-7,TRBV12-3/TRBV12-4,TRBD2,CASSHSGRGSEQYF,TGTGCCAGCAGTCATAGCGGGAGGGGTAGCGAGCAGTACTTC
-,TRBJ1-5,TRBV12-3/TRBV12-4,-,CASSGQCRNQPQHF,TGTGCAAGCAGCGGACAGTGCCGCAATCAGCCCCAGCATTTT
-,TRBJ2-7,TRBV6-1,TRBD2,CASSESTTSGMLSYEQYF,TGTGCCAGCAGTGAATCCACGACTAGCGGGATGCTCTCCTACGAGCAGTACTTC